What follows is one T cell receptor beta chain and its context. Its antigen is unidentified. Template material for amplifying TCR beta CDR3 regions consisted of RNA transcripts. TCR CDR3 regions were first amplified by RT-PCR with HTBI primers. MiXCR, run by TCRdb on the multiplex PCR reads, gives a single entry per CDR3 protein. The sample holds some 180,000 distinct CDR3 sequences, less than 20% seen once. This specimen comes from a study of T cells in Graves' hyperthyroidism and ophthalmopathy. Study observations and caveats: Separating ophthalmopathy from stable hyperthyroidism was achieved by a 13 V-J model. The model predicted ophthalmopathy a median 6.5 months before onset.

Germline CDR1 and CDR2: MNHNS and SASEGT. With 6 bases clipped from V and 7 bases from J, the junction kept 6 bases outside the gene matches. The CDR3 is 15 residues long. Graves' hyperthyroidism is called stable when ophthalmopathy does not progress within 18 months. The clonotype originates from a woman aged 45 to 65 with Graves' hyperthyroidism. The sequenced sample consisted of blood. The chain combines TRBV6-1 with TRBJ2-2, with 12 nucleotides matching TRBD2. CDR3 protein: CASRRLAGEDGELFF. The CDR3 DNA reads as TGTGCCAGCAGACGACTAGCGGGAGAGGACGGGGAGCTGTTTTTT.